What follows describes a single T cell receptor beta chain. Its antigen is unidentified. These data belong to a study of PD-L1 blockade in urothelial cancer. About the research overall: Samples of blood were analyzed 3 weeks (second dose) and 6 weeks after treatment start. Whole-study findings and limits: Sub-median blood TCR clonality before treatment predicted longer survival.

Clones were read by immunoSEQ multiplex PCR, and TCRdb kept only the in-frame ones, dropping some. The sample gives about 95,000 clones, roughly 90% of which show up once; 1.5% to 2% is in the top ten. Time point in this sample: pretreatment peripheral blood. The CDR3 extends over 17 amino acids. CDR1 and CDR2 (germline): SGHVS, FNYEAQ. Trimming at V came to 5 bases and at J to 8 bases, leaving 15 bases not matched to a gene. The sequence was collected from a man aged 60 to 69 with urothelial cancer. The chain joins TRBV7-6 to TRBJ2-1, with 10 positions matching TRBD2. The specimen was PBMCs, collected around atezolizumab (anti-PD-L1) treatment. The CDR3 DNA sequence: TGTGCCAGCAGCCCTAGACCACCGGGACTAGCGACGCATGAGCAGTTCTTC. Translating it yields CASSPRPPGLATHEQFF.